Given below is one T cell receptor beta chain in context. No antigen is known for it. The sample comes from a study of early stage breast cancer tumors. On the study more broadly: The ER+/PR+/HER2- tumors included seven or eight ductal and a few lobular carcinomas. Notes on the study in general: Most shared enriched TCRB sequences were commonly generated ones. Tumor and normal breast were distinguished via blood comparison in most of the 16 patients.

The CDR3 has 16 residues. With 3 bases clipped from V and 4 bases from J, the junction kept 4 bases outside the gene matches. Germline CDR1 is SGHVS and CDR2 is FQNEAQ. Method: immunoSEQ multiplex PCR; TCRdb's copy keeps in-frame clones and lacks some. This table has 60,000 to 75,000 clones, 80% appearing once. This receptor was identified in a person aged 35-50 years with breast cancer. The genes are TRBV7-8 and TRBJ2-2, with TRBD2 matching over 11 bases. Sequenced material: blood. Written as DNA, the CDR3 is TGTGCCAGCAGCTTGACTAGCGGGGAACCCACCGGGGAGCTGTTTTTT. Translating it yields CASSLTSGEPTGELFF.